The rows below give T cell receptor beta chains drawn from one sample of a study of T cell repertoires in cytomegalovirus infection. TCRdb independently ran MiXCR on the reads; one entry per CDR3 protein. The sample records around 750,000 distinct CDR3 sequences, about 31% being singletons. What these receptors recognize is not known. The sequenced sample was cultured CD8+ T cells from PBMCs, obtained from culture after CMV antigen stimulation. These receptors came from a human donor in good health (CMV status not recorded). Some clones in this sample may be carry-over from other donors' samples. The CDR3 runs from the conserved cysteine through the conserved F or W. A D gene is named only where the DNA matches it firmly. The size field is filled for only some rows; it gives once, few, many or a size class.

>TRBV7-6|.|TRBJ2-3|many
TGTGCCAGCAGCTCAAGACAGGGCACAGATACGCAGTATTTT
CASSSRQGTDTQYF
>TRBV9|.|TRBJ2-1|few
TGTGCCAGCAGCCCCCCCTCGGGCCGGGGCTACAATGAGCAGTTCTTC
CASSPPSGRGYNEQFF
>TRBV12-3/TRBV12-4|.|TRBJ1-2|few
TGTGCCAGCAGGGGGTTCCACTATGGCTACACCTTC
CASRGFHYGYTF
>TRBV28|TRBD1|TRBJ2-5|.
TGTGCCAGCAGTAAGACAGGGAAAGGAGAGACCCAGTACTTC
CASSKTGKGETQYF
>TRBV6-6|.|TRBJ1-3|.
TGTGCCAGCAGACCAGGGGCTGGAAACACCATATATTTT
CASRPGAGNTIYF
>TRBV4-1|.|TRBJ2-1|.
TGCGCCAGCAGCCTGATGACCTACAATGAGCAGTTCTTC
CASSLMTYNEQFF
>TRBV7-3|TRBD1|TRBJ2-2|few
TGTGCCAGCAGCTCGACAGGGGGCTTAAACGGGGAGCTGTTTTTT
CASSSTGGLNGELFF
>TRBV4-3|.|TRBJ2-5|.
TGCGCCAGCAGCCAACGGCGTAAGGAGACCCAGTACTTC
CASSQRRKETQYF
>TRBV10-3|.|TRBJ1-5|few
TGTGCCATCAGTGGGACTGATAGCAATCAGCCCCAGCATTTT
CAISGTDSNQPQHF
>TRBV27|.|TRBJ2-7|few
TGTGCCAGCAGTTTAGTAAGGGAAGACTCCTGGGGCGAGCAGTACTTC
CASSLVREDSWGEQYF
>TRBV7-8|TRBD1|TRBJ1-5|many
TGTGCCAGCAGCTTAACAGGGGAATTTGGCAATCAGCCCCAGCATTTT
CASSLTGEFGNQPQHF
>TRBV4-1|.|TRBJ1-1|once
TGCGCCAGCAGCCAAACCTCGTCGGGGGAGATGAACACTGAAGCTTTCTTT
CASSQTSSGEMNTEAFF
>TRBV6-1|TRBD2|TRBJ2-2|.
TGTGCCAGCAGCCCGACTAGCGGGGGAGCGAACACCGGGGAGCTGTTTTTT
CASSPTSGGANTGELFF
>TRBV28|TRBD2|TRBJ2-1|.
TGTGCCAGCAGTACCCCCCTAGCGGGGGTCACCAATGAGCAGTTCTTC
CASSTPLAGVTNEQFF
>TRBV6-1|.|TRBJ2-7|once
TGTGCCAACAGTGAATTCCTTGGGGGCGAGGACGAGCAGTACTTC
CANSEFLGGEDEQYF
>TRBV6-2/TRBV6-3|.|TRBJ1-2|.
TGTGCCAGCAGGCTCCTTTCCGGACGGAGTACTCTGGGCTACACCTTC
CASRLLSGRSTLGYTF
>TRBV6-5|.|TRBJ1-6|.
TGTGCCAGCAGTTACGGGAGACCTTACGTCCCCGTGTATTCACCCCTCCACTTT
CASSYGRPYVPVYSPLHF
>TRBV7-6|.|TRBJ1-5|many
TGTGCCAGCACCCTTCGGGTGGGTAGCAATCAGCCCCAGCATTTT
CASTLRVGSNQPQHF
>TRBV15|TRBD2|TRBJ2-3|.
TGTGCCACCAGCCTAGCGGGGGACACAGATACGCAGTATTTT
CATSLAGDTDTQYF
>TRBV4-2|.|TRBJ1-4|.
TGTGCCAGCAGCCAAGATCTATGGAGACAGCAATCAACTAATGAAAAACTGTTTTTT
CASSQDLWRQQSTNEKLFF
>TRBV15|.|TRBJ1-6|few
TGTGCCACCAGCAGAGCTTCTCTTAGCTCCTATAATTCACCCCTCCACTTT
CATSRASLSSYNSPLHF
>TRBV2|.|TRBJ1-5|.
TGTGCCAGCAGTGCAGGGAGAGGCAATCAGCCCCAGCATTTT
CASSAGRGNQPQHF